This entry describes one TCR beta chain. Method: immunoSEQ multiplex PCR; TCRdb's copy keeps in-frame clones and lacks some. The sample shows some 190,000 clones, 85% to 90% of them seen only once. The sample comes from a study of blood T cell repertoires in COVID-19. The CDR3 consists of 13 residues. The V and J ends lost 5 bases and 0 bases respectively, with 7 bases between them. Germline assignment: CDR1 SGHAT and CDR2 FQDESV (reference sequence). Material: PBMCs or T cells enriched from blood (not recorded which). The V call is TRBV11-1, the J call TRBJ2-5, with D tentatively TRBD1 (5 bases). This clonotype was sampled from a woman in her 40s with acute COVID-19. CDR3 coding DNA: TGTGCCAGCAGCAGCAGGGACCAAGAGACCCAGTACTTC. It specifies CASSSRDQETQYF.